This note documents a single TCR beta chain sequence. Trimming cost V 3 bases and J 7 bases; bases outside gene matches: 5. CDR1 SNHLY and CDR2 FYNNEI come from the germline V gene. This CDR3 is 15 amino acids long. The sample belongs to a study of shared clonotypes between healthy human individuals. This table comes from immunoSEQ multiplex PCR, and its TCRdb copy is limited to in-frame clones, with some not included. The sample lists about 480,000 clones, 70% to 80% occurring once. The donor population consisted of healthy HIV-negative adults with no recent acute infections or vaccinations. The source is a woman aged 40-49 years in good health. Some clones in this sample may be carry-over from other donors' samples. Input material: PBMCs. The gene calls are TRBV2 and TRBJ2-2; 10 nucleotides match TRBD2. The CDR3 DNA follows: TGTGCCAGCAGTGAGTGGCTAGCGGGAGTCGGGGAGCTGTTTTTT. Translated, it gives CASSEWLAGVGELFF.